Each of the 31 T cell receptor beta chains below was sequenced from the same sample in a study of T cells in women clearing cervical HPV infection (dated by TCRdb to 2016 to 2019). Libraries were prepared through the immunoSEQ multiplex PCR assay. This immuneACCESS table, as held by TCRdb, lists in-frame sequences with V and J called but not all clones. Of the missing ones, under half trace to an unresolved V gene in checked studies; the others have no known cause. This specimen's table enumerates 44,000 or so clones. The top ten constitute about 0.97% of the sample. The source material was blood buffy coat. These receptors came from a woman between 18 and 70 years old with a cervical HPV16 infection that either progressed to CIN3+ or cleared (not recorded which).

A note on this clone: The read ends 3 residues before the CDR3 terminus; that terminus is restored from the germline J gene. The V call is TRBV5-6, the J call TRBJ1-4; D is uncertain. The CDR3 consists of 15 residues. Germline CDR1 reads SGHDT; CDR2 reads YYEEEE. Between the trimmed V and J ends, which lost 2 bases and 0 bases, there was a span of 8 bases. The DNA read from the CDR3 is TGTGCCAGCAGCTTTACCGCAGCAACTAATGAAAAA. Translated, it gives CASSFTAATNEK. Given in full, the CDR3 is CASSFTAATNEKLFF.

A word on this clone: The sequenced fragment ends 3 residues before the CDR3 boundary, so the rest is inferred from the germline J gene. The chain uses TRBV7-9 and TRBJ2-7, with D possibly being TRBD2 (5 bases). The germline V and J ends were trimmed by 7 bases and 6 bases, with 19 bases remaining between them. The CDR3 consists of 14 residues. Germline CDR1 SEHNR, CDR2 FQNEAQ (reference sequence). CDR3 loop: CASTPRLAGFEQYF. The covered CDR3 bases are TGTGCCAGCACCCCCCGGCTAGCAGGATTCGAG.

As regards this clone: The CDR3 end falls 3 residues outside the read, so it is completed with the germline J gene. The J gene is TRBJ1-1, the V gene TRBV7-9; the D is unclear. Germline V CDR1 and CDR2: SEHNR, FQNEAQ (reference sequence). Trimming left V 2 bases short and J 0 bases short, with 7 bases between. The CDR3 has 14 amino acids. The sequenced CDR3 bases are TGTGCCAGCAGCTTACTAGGCATGAACACTGAA. This encodes CASSLLGMNTE. The entire CDR3 sequence reads CASSLLGMNTEAFF.

About this clone itself: The missing CDR3 end, 3 residues past where the read stops, is filled in from the germline J gene. This chain joins TRBV10-1 and TRBJ1-1; 7 bases line up with TRBD1. Germline trimming cut 2 bases from V and 3 bases from J; bases unmatched to any gene: 3. This CDR3 comprises 14 residues. Per the germline V gene, CDR1 is WNHNN and CDR2 is SYGVQD (reference sequence). The CDR3 DNA, read in part, is TGCGCCAGCAGTGAGAGTACAGGGGACACTGAA. Translation: CASSESTGDTE. The whole CDR3 region reads CASSESTGDTEAFF.

Notes on this clone: The CDR3 goes on 3 residues after the read ends, and that part is filled in from the germline J gene. V is TRBV2 and J is TRBJ2-7; TRBD1 might be the D (6 bases). Germline V CDR1 and CDR2: SNHLY, FYNNEI. Trimming took off 0 bases at V and 6 bases at J, with 12 bases between the two ends. The CDR3 is 14 amino acids. The CDR3 spells CASSEARTVGEQYF. CDR3 bases read: TGTGCCAGCAGTGAAGCACGGACAGTGGGCGAG.

To note about this clone: The CDR3 extends 3 residues past the end of the read, so its final part is completed from the germline J gene. The rearrangement uses TRBV5-1 and TRBJ2-2; 7 positions agree with TRBD1. The ends lost 1 base at V and 7 bases at J; junction bases unmatched: 10. This CDR3 spans 16 amino acids. CDR1 and CDR2 from the germline V gene are SGHRS and YFSETQ. The CDR3 bases that were read are TGCGCCAGCAGCTTGTGGGGCAAGGGGGCAATCGGGGAG. Amino acid sequence: CASSLWGKGAIGE. In full, the CDR3 reads CASSLWGKGAIGELFF.

Concerning this clone itself: The sequence runs out 3 residues before the end of the CDR3; the remainder is reconstructed from the germline J gene. This chain uses TRBV6-1 with TRBJ2-3, with D possibly being TRBD1 (5 bases). V dropped 2 bases and J dropped 8 bases, with 17 bases sitting between them. This CDR3 spans 15 amino acids. Looked up from germline, CDR1 is MNHNS and CDR2 is SASEGT. The CDR3 bases that were read are TGTGCCAGCAGTGAATCCCACGGTACAGGCGCTACG. Amino acids: CASSESHGTGAT. The CDR3 reads in full as CASSESHGTGATQYF.

On this clone: The read finishes 3 residues shy of the CDR3 end, and the germline J gene is used to complete it. The V and J genes are TRBV5-4 and TRBJ2-2; 8 positions agree with TRBD1. The CDR3 length is 14 residues. V lost 7 bases, J lost 2 bases, and 4 bases stayed unmatched. The germline V gene has CDR1 SGHNT and CDR2 YYREEE (reference sequence). The CDR3 sequence: CASQGQGNTGELFF. The CDR3 bases that were read are TGTGCCAGCCAAGGACAGGGCAACACCGGGGAG.

Points on this clone: The missing CDR3 end, 3 residues past where the read stops, is filled in from the germline J gene. The chain employs TRBV19 and TRBJ1-2, with TRBD1 matching over 10 bases. V dropped 3 bases and J dropped 0; count of bases not matched to a gene: 16. Germline loops: CDR1 LNHDA, CDR2 SQIVND (reference sequence). The CDR3 sequence is 20 residues long. The sequenced CDR3 bases are TGTGCCAGTAGTATCGTTGGTTTGACCGGGACAGGGGATCCTAACTATGGC. Translating it yields CASSIVGLTGTGDPNYG. The whole CDR3 sequence is CASSIVGLTGTGDPNYGYTF.

About this clone: The read is 3 residues too short to cover the CDR3 end, so that end is filled in from the germline J gene. The V and J genes are TRBV7-2 and TRBJ2-3; 7 nucleotides line up with TRBD2. Germline V gene sequence: CDR1 SGHTA, CDR2 FQGNSA. V lost 9 bases and J lost 0; bases outside the gene matches: 6. The CDR3 is 14 amino acids. The covered CDR3 bases are TGTGCCAGACCTGGGGACTACAGCACAGATACG. Its translation: CARPGDYSTDT. The whole CDR3 reads CARPGDYSTDTQYF.

About this clone itself: Read data end 3 residues before the CDR3 end; the end is taken from the germline J gene. The rearrangement joins TRBV5-1 to TRBJ1-1; D not resolved. Germline CDR1 and CDR2: SGHRS and YFSETQ. The CDR3 has 13 residues. V dropped 4 bases and J dropped 5 bases, with 12 bases sitting between them. The sequenced CDR3 bases are TGCGCCAGCAGCAGACGGGGTCCTACTGAA. Translated: CASSRRGPTE. The full CDR3 protein is CASSRRGPTEAFF.

Comment on this clone: The CDR3 extends 3 residues past the end of the read, so its final part is completed from the germline J gene. The rearrangement joins TRBV5-1 to TRBJ2-2, with 9 bases that match TRBD1. V trimming: 3 bases; J trimming: 6 bases; junction bases outside the gene matches: 6. Germline CDR1 and CDR2: SGHRS and YFSETQ. The CDR3 has 15 amino acids. CDR3 protein: CASSSRTGEAGELFF. The part of the CDR3 DNA that was read is TGCGCCAGCAGCTCACGGACAGGGGAGGCCGGGGAG.

Concerning this clone: The observed sequence ends 3 residues before the CDR3 terminus, with the missing tail filled in from the germline J gene. The V and J genes are TRBV6-4 and TRBJ1-1; 8 bases agree with TRBD1. The CDR3 spans 13 residues. V shed 6 bases and J 2 bases; nucleotides not matched to a gene: 2. Germline CDR1 reads MRHNA; CDR2 reads SNTAGT. Partial CDR3 DNA: TGTGCCAGCAGAGACAGGGGTAACACTGAA. It encodes CASRDRGNTE. The entire CDR3 protein is CASRDRGNTEAFF.

The CDR3 is CASSQVSINTEAFF. The CDR3 DNA, read in part, is TGCGCCAGCAGCCAAGTTTCCATTAACACTGAA. The rearrangement uses TRBV4-1 and TRBJ1-1; D unresolved. The sequence runs out 3 residues before the end of the CDR3; the remainder is reconstructed from the germline J gene. This CDR3 is built from 14 residues. V lost 1 base, J lost 2 bases, and 8 bases lay in between. Germline V gene data show CDR1 as MGHRA and CDR2 as YSYEKL.

For this clone: The sequence runs out 3 residues before the end of the CDR3; the remainder is reconstructed from the germline J gene. V and J are TRBV7-3 and TRBJ2-1; 7 bases map to TRBD2. CDR3 length: 16 residues. The germline V gene encodes CDR1 SGHTA and CDR2 FQGTGA. V trimming: 0 bases; J trimming: 5 bases; junction bases outside the gene matches: 7. The CDR3 is CASSLTLASGNNEQFF. CDR3 DNA, as far as it was read: TGTGCCAGCAGCTTAACATTAGCTAGCGGCAACAATGAG.

Of note for this clone: Read sequence stops 3 residues before the CDR3 end, and the germline J gene provides the missing end. The rearrangement links TRBV19 to TRBJ2-1; possible D gene TRBD2, 5 bases. Germline values: CDR1 LNHDA, CDR2 SQIVND (reference sequence). V lost 5 bases and J 5 bases, leaving 16 bases between the germline ends. The CDR3 totals 15 residues. The CDR3 protein is CASSPGLARDNEQFF. Incomplete CDR3 DNA: TGTGCCAGTAGTCCAGGACTCGCTCGGGACAATGAG.

Of note for this clone: The read ends 3 residues early relative to the CDR3; the germline J gene fills the gap. The chain carries TRBV10-2 and TRBJ2-1, with 11 nucleotides matching TRBD2. Germline trimming cut 6 bases from V and 5 bases from J; bases unmatched to any gene: 9. The CDR3 runs 16 residues. Germline V gives CDR1 WSHSY, CDR2 SAAADI. CDR3 DNA, as far as it was read: TGCGCCAGCAGCCACACACTAGCGGGGGAGAACAATGAG. It yields the protein CASSHTLAGENNE. The full CDR3 protein is CASSHTLAGENNEQFF.

In the case of this clone: The CDR3 is cut off 3 residues early in the read; its end comes from the germline J gene. The chain uses TRBV5-1 and TRBJ2-7, with TRBD1 identical over 7 bases. The CDR3 totals 14 residues. In germline, CDR1 is SGHRS, CDR2 YFSETQ. The V and J ends lost 1 base and 3 bases, in that order; junction bases with no gene match: 4. CDR3 DNA, as far as it was read: TGCGCCAGCAGCTTGACACAGGGGAGCTACGAG. Residues: CASSLTQGSYE. The complete CDR3 protein is CASSLTQGSYEQYF.

Remarks on this clone: The read terminates 3 residues ahead of where the CDR3 ends, so the germline J gene completes it. The chain employs TRBV6-1 and TRBJ1-4, with D possibly being TRBD1 (5 bases). Germline values: CDR1 MNHNS, CDR2 SASEGT. The CDR3 length is 18 residues. CDR3 bases read: TGTGCCAGCAGTGAAGCTGGGATCCTTTTCTCTGGGGCCAACGTA. Encoded protein: CASSEAGILFSGANV. The full CDR3 sequence reads CASSEAGILFSGANVLFF.

As concerns this clone: The missing CDR3 end, 3 residues past where the read stops, is filled in from the germline J gene. J is TRBJ2-1 and V is TRBV10-2, with 8 positions matching TRBD2. Germline CDR1 WSHSY, CDR2 SAAADI. The CDR3 has 14 amino acids. V shed 7 bases and J 1 base; nucleotides not matched to a gene: 3. The CDR3 protein is CASKERGSYNEQFF. The CDR3 bases that were read are TGCGCCAGCAAGGAGCGGGGGTCCTACAATGAG.

As to this clone: Coverage ceases 3 residues before the CDR3 finishes, and the germline J gene fills in the end. J is TRBJ2-3 and V is TRBV19, with TRBD1 matching 10 bases. The CDR3 covers 15 residues. Germline CDR1 is LNHDA and CDR2 is SQIVND (reference sequence). The sequenced CDR3 bases are TGTGCCAGTAGTATGGGACAGGGGCAAAATCAGCCG. Amino acid sequence: CASSMGQGQNQP. The complete CDR3 reads CASSMGQGQNQPQYF.

For this clone: The CDR3 goes on 3 residues after the read ends, and that part is filled in from the germline J gene. This chain connects TRBV5-5 to TRBJ2-1; possibly TRBD1 for D (6 bases). Trimming cost V 4 bases and J 3 bases, with 14 bases left between them. Germline CDR1 reads SGHKS; CDR2 reads YYEKEE (reference sequence). The CDR3 has 15 amino acids. The CDR3 DNA, read in part, is TGTGCCAGCAGCCATTTGACAGGAGACTACAATGAG. Residues: CASSHLTGDYNE. The complete CDR3 sequence is CASSHLTGDYNEQFF.

Worth noting for this clone: The read stops 3 residues short of the end of the CDR3; the missing end is completed from the germline J gene. The chain joins TRBV5-1 to TRBJ2-2; TRBD1 matches at 7 bases. The germline gives CDR1 SGHRS, CDR2 YFSETQ. This CDR3 has 17 amino acids. V gave up 0 bases and J gave up 6 bases; unmatched junction bases: 11. The DNA read from the CDR3 is TGCGCCAGCAGCTTGGGGTTTGGGACAGTCTTCGCCGGGGAG. Translated, it gives CASSLGFGTVFAGE. The full CDR3 is CASSLGFGTVFAGELFF.

With respect to this clone: The read ends 3 residues shy of where the CDR3 ends; the end is completed using the germline J gene. Other nucleotide sequences from this sample produce the same CDR3. The chain recombines TRBV5-1 with TRBJ2-7; TRBD1 matches at 11 bases. This CDR3 is 15 amino acids long. CDR1 is SGHRS, CDR2 YFSETQ, per germline. The trim removed 2 bases at V and 3 bases at J, leaving 4 bases unmatched. The covered CDR3 bases are TGCGCCAGCAGCTTCGGAGGGACAGGGGGCTACGAG. This codes for CASSFGGTGGYE. The full CDR3 reads CASSFGGTGGYEQYF.

With regard to this clone: The read ends 3 residues shy of where the CDR3 ends; the end is completed using the germline J gene. The V call is TRBV19, the J call TRBJ2-1; a possible D gene is TRBD2 (7 bases). Germline CDR1 is LNHDA and CDR2 is SQIVND (reference sequence). This CDR3 contains 14 residues. V was clipped by 4 bases and J by 8 bases, with 15 bases between them. The CDR3 DNA, read in part, is TGTGCCAGTAGTACGCGGGGGCCCCCTCATGAG. It encodes CASSTRGPPHE. From start to end, the CDR3 is CASSTRGPPHEQFF.

As regards this clone: One end of the junction varies from germline; a read error may be responsible. The read terminates 3 residues ahead of where the CDR3 ends, so the germline J gene completes it. The chain combines TRBV5-1 with TRBJ1-2; tentatively, D is TRBD1 (6 bases). The CDR3 has 16 amino acids. Germline V gene lookup returns CDR1 SGHRS and CDR2 YFSETQ. CDR3 region: CASSPGTGSPNSGYTF. The sequenced part of the CDR3 DNA is TGCGCCAGCAGCCCAGGAACAGGGAGCCCTAACTCTGGC.

In regard to this clone: The read is 3 residues too short to cover the CDR3 end, so that end is filled in from the germline J gene. J is TRBJ1-5 and V is TRBV18; D is unclear. Trimming stripped 6 bases from V and 9 bases from J, with 15 bases between. The CDR3 length is 13 residues. Germline V gene lookup returns CDR1 KGHSH and CDR2 LQKENI. The CDR3 bases that were read are TGTGCCAGCTCGGGAGGAGACCGGGGGCCC. Residues: CASSGGDRGP. The full CDR3 reads CASSGGDRGPQHF.

The DNA read from the CDR3 is TGTGCCAGCTCACCGGGACACCGACTAGCGGGGTATTGCGAC. Translation gives CASSPGHRLAGYCD. The CDR3 reads in full as CASSPGHRLAGYCDYTF. This rearrangement joins TRBV18 to TRBJ1-2; tentatively, D is TRBD1 (6 bases). Read sequence stops 3 residues before the CDR3 end, and the germline J gene provides the missing end. Germline V gene data show CDR1 as KGHSH and CDR2 as LQKENI. CDR3 length equals 17 residues.

Of note for this clone: The read terminates 3 residues before the CDR3 end, so the remaining end is supplied by the germline J gene. The chain combines TRBV18 with TRBJ2-7; D possibly corresponds to TRBD1 (6 bases). CDR1 is KGHSH and CDR2 is LQKENI in the germline V gene. Trimming removed 6 bases at V and 4 bases at J, with 10 bases between. CDR3 length equals 12 residues. The covered CDR3 bases are TGTGCCAGCTCCAGGGGCCCTTACGAG. It specifies CASSRGPYE. The CDR3 reads in full as CASSRGPYEQYF.

Points on this clone: The observed sequence ends 3 residues before the CDR3 terminus, with the missing tail filled in from the germline J gene. The genes are TRBV20-1 and TRBJ2-1; 15 nucleotides line up with TRBD2. The CDR3 spans 16 residues. From germline, CDR1 is DFQATT and CDR2 SNEGSKA (reference sequence). The V and J ends lost 6 bases and 8 bases, in that order; junction bases with no gene match: 11. Partial CDR3 DNA: TGCAGTGCCCGTGGACTAGCGGGGGGGCAAATCGATGAG. This encodes CSARGLAGGQIDE. The full CDR3 protein reads CSARGLAGGQIDEQFF.

Comments on this clone: With the read ending 3 residues before the CDR3 end, the germline J gene is used to fill in that end. The rearrangement uses TRBV12-3 or TRBV12-4 and TRBJ1-3, with 7 bases identical to TRBD1. There are 16 residues in the CDR3. The junction had 8 bases not matched to a gene; V was cut back by 6 bases and J by 0 bases. CDR3: CASRPPGQNSGNTIYF. The CDR3 DNA, read in part, is TGTGCCAGCAGACCACCGGGACAGAACTCTGGAAACACC.